This TCR beta chain originates from a study of blood T cells in healthy people across ages. Study-level points and caveats: Higher naive T cell percentage went strongly together with higher TCR beta diversity. Roughly linear declines in TCR beta diversity per million T cells occurred with age.

About this clonotype: Its antigen is undetermined.

It was with a sample-barcoded 5' primer and a J-beta primer mix that a second PCR of roughly 7 to 12 cycles was run. Each cDNA molecule was tagged by a template-switch adaptor with 12 random nucleotides. MiXCR, run by TCRdb on the 5' RACE reads, gives a single entry per CDR3 protein. The repertoire has roughly 800,000 distinct CDR3 sequences, 58% of them found once; the top ten carry 22%. Approximately 9.6 milliliters of peripheral blood were drawn from each donor into EDTA-treated tubes. The origin of this receptor is a man aged 30 to 45 in good health. The sample consisted of blood.

The CDR3 here is CASKSGGAGGYTF. In DNA form, the CDR3 reads TGTGCCAGCAAGTCTGGCGGGGCTGGCGGCTACACCTTC. The chain joins TRBV6-2 or TRBV6-3 to TRBJ1-2, with D possibly TRBD1 on 5 matching bases. This CDR3 spans 13 amino acids. V was cut by 7 bases and J by 8 bases, with 17 bases left in between. Germline loops: CDR1 MNHEY, CDR2 SVGEGT.